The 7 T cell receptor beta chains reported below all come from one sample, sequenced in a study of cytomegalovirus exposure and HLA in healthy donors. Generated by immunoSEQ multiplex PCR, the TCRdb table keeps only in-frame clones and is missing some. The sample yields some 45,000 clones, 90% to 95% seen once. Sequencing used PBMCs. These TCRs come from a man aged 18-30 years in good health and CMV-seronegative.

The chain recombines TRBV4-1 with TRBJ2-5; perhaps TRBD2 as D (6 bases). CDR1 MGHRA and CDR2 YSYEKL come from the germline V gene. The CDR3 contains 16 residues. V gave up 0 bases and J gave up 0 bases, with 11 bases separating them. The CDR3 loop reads CASSQDLGGYQETQYF. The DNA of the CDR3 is TGCGCCAGCAGCCAAGATCTCGGAGGGTACCAAGAGACCCAGTACTTC.

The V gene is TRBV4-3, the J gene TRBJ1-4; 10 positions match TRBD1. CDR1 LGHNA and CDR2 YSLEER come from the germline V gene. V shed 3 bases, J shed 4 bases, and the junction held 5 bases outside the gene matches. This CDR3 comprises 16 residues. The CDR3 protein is CASSHDGQGVNEKLFF. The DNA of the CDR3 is TGCGCCAGCAGCCACGACGGACAGGGGGTTAATGAAAAACTGTTTTTT.

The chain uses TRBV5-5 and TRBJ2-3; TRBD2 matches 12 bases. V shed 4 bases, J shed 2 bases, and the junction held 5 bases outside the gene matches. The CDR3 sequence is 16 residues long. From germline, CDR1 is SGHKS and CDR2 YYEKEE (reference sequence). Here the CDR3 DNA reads TGTGCCAGCAGCACCGGACTAGCGGGGAACACAGATACGCAGTATTTT. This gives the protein CASSTGLAGNTDTQYF.

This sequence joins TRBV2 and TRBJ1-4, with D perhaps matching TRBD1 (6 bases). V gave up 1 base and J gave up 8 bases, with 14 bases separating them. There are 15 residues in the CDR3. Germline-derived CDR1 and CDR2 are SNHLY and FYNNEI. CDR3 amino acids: CASSEGYRVSEKLFF. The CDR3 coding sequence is TGTGCCAGCAGTGAAGGGTACAGGGTCTCCGAAAAACTGTTTTTT. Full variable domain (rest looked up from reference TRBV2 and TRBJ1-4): EPEVTQTPSHQVTQMGQEVILRCVPISNHLYFYWYRQILGQKVEFLVSFYNNEISEKSEIFDDQFSVERPDGSNFTLKIRSTKLEDSAMYFCASSEGYRVSEKLFFGSGTQLSVL.

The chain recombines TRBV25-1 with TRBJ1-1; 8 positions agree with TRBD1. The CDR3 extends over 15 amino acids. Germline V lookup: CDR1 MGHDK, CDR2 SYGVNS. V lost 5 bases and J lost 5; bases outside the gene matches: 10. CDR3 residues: CASSTPQGARTEAFF. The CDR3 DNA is TGTGCCAGCAGTACCCCGCAGGGGGCGCGTACTGAAGCTTTCTTT.

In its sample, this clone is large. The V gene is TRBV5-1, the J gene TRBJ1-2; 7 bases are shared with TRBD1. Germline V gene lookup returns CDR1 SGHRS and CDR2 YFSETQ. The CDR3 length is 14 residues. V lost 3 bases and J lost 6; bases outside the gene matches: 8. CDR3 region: CASSSIDREDGYTF. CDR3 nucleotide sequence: TGCGCCAGCAGCTCGATTGACAGGGAAGATGGCTACACCTTC.

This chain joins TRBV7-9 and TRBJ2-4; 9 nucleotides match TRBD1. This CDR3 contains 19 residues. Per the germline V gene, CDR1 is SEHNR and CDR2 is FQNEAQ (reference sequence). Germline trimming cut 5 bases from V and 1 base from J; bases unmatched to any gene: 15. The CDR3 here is CASSVTGTGYQGAKNIQYF. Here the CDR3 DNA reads TGTGCCAGCAGCGTCACCGGGACAGGGTACCAGGGGGCCAAAAACATTCAGTACTTC.